This entry describes one T cell receptor beta chain. Its target is not known. This entry comes from a study of identical twins. TCRdb itself ran the 5' RACE reads through MiXCR, one entry per CDR3 protein. The data hold fewer than 800,000 distinct CDR3 sequences, with about 7.6% observed a single time. General observations from the study: Beta clonotypes that were abundant in cord blood contained fewer insertions, a pattern absent from memory repertoires. Beta out-of-frame sequences showed weaker excess twin sharing.

Everyone who donated was a healthy Caucasian. The germline gives CDR1 SGHRS, CDR2 YFSETQ. The CDR3 has 15 amino acids. Trimming pared 4 bases from V and 2 bases from J, leaving 13 bases between. These same data were also listed under a study on yellow fever vaccine responses in identical twins.

The rearrangement uses TRBV5-1 and TRBJ2-1; D assignment may be TRBD1 or TRBD2 (5 bases each). This sequence originates from a woman between 18 and 29 years old in good health. The sequencing sample was made of PBMCs. The CDR3 is CASSESGTTYNEQFF. In nucleotides, the CDR3 is TGCGCCAGCAGCGAGTCCGGGACGACCTACAATGAGCAGTTCTTC.